This T cell receptor beta chain was profiled in a study of PD-L1 blockade in urothelial cancer. Overall study: Researchers looked at the blood 3 weeks (second dose) and 6 weeks after treatment began.

Study-wide results and caveats: At 3 weeks on treatment, tumor-associated clones expanded more with durable benefit.

Generated by immunoSEQ multiplex PCR, the TCRdb table keeps only in-frame clones and is missing some. There are tens of thousands of clones in the sample; about 85% occur only once, and 1.9% lies in the top ten. Time point reported: peripheral blood 6 weeks after treatment start. Remarks on this clone: Its antigen is as yet unknown.

The source is a man in his fifties with urothelial cancer. The sequences come from PBMCs, collected around atezolizumab (anti-PD-L1) treatment.

In nucleotides, the CDR3 is TGTGCCAGCAGCCGTAGTGGCGGGAGGCGCGACGAGCAGTACTTC. This codes for CASSRSGGRRDEQYF. J is TRBJ2-7 and V is TRBV7-9, with 8 bases matching TRBD2. V lost 5 bases to trimming and J lost 5 bases; unmatched junction nucleotides: 11. The CDR3 is 15 amino acids. CDR1 is SEHNR, CDR2 FQNEAQ, per germline (reference sequence).